These T cell receptor beta chains were read from a single sample in a study of CD4 T cells in relation to SARS-CoV-2 and coronaviruses. TCRdb keeps only in-frame clones here, not all; method: immunoSEQ multiplex PCR. The data show 68,000 or so clones, with more than 85% seen just once and approximately 0.25% held by the top ten. Material: naive CD4+ T cells from PBMCs. The receptors were sampled from a human donor in good health. CDR3s include the opening cysteine and the closing phenylalanine or tryptophan. A D gene is named only where the DNA matches it firmly. Expanded clones are given a class, and other clones once, few, many or no size at all.

D gene	J gene	V gene	clone size	CDR3 protein	CDR3 DNA
TRBD1	TRBJ2-7	TRBV7-9	NA	CASSPGTGDYEQYF	TGTGCCAGCAGCCCAGGGACAGGGGACTACGAGCAGTACTTC
TRBD2	TRBJ2-1	TRBV9	once	CASSAGTSGYFYNEQFF	TGTGCCAGCAGCGCCGGGACTAGCGGCTATTTTTACAATGAGCAGTTCTTC
TRBD1	TRBJ2-3	TRBV2	NA	CASSDPGTGADTQYF	TGTGCCAGCAGTGACCCCGGGACAGGCGCCGATACGCAGTATTTT
NA	TRBJ2-5	TRBV20-1	NA	CSVTVRETQYF	TGCAGTGTGACTGTCCGAGAGACCCAGTACTTC
NA	TRBJ1-5	TRBV3-1/TRBV3-2	NA	CASSPGRGVGQPQHF	TGTGCCAGCAGCCCAGGGCGGGGGGTAGGTCAGCCCCAGCATTTT
NA	TRBJ2-7	TRBV18	NA	CASSQGEDYEQYF	TGTGCCAGCTCACAGGGGGAGGACTACGAGCAGTACTTC
NA	TRBJ2-1	TRBV3-1/TRBV3-2	NA	CASSVGLYNEQFF	TGTGCCAGCAGTGTCGGCCTGTACAATGAGCAGTTCTTC
NA	TRBJ2-7	TRBV5-1	NA	CASSLAPGDWEQYF	TGCGCCAGCAGCTTGGCACCGGGGGACTGGGAGCAGTACTTC
TRBD2	TRBJ2-2	TRBV2	once	CASSSEGGTGGELFF	TGTGCCAGCAGCTCCGAGGGAGGGACGGGCGGGGAGCTGTTTTTT
TRBD1	TRBJ2-1	TRBV5-4	few	CASSLGGTGVNEQFF	TGTGCCAGCAGCCTAGGGGGGACAGGGGTCAATGAGCAGTTCTTC
NA	TRBJ2-2	TRBV7-6	NA	CASSLGWADRNTGELFF	TGTGCCAGCAGCCTAGGGTGGGCAGACCGCAACACCGGGGAGCTGTTTTTT
NA	TRBJ2-2	TRBV24-1	NA	CATSETDRTNTGELFF	TGTGCCACCAGTGAAACTGACAGAACAAACACCGGGGAGCTGTTTTTT
NA	TRBJ2-5	TRBV2	once	CASSGMSTEQETQYF	TGTGCCAGCAGTGGGATGTCGACAGAACAAGAGACCCAGTACTTC
NA	TRBJ2-2	TRBV10-3	NA	CAISEQGSTGELFF	TGTGCCATCAGTGAACAGGGTAGCACCGGGGAGCTGTTTTTT
TRBD1	TRBJ2-6	TRBV18	NA	CASPTGTGGSGANVLTF	TGTGCCAGCCCGACCGGGACAGGGGGCTCTGGGGCCAACGTCCTGACTTTC
TRBD1	TRBJ2-1	TRBV6-1	NA	CASSEGTGGHEQFF	TGTGCCAGCAGTGAAGGGACAGGGGGACATGAGCAGTTCTTC
NA	TRBJ2-7	TRBV21-1	once	CASSKESEPGTASYEQYF	TGTGCCAGCAGCAAAGAGTCGGAACCTGGGACAGCATCCTACGAGCAGTACTTC
TRBD1	TRBJ2-7	TRBV10-1	NA	CASSAWTGNIHEQYF	TGCGCCAGCAGTGCTTGGACAGGGAATATCCACGAGCAGTACTTC
TRBD1	TRBJ1-1	TRBV6-5	once	CASRQGDREAFF	TGTGCCAGTAGACAGGGGGACCGTGAAGCTTTCTTT
TRBD2	TRBJ2-2	TRBV5-1	NA	CASSLERGDTGELFF	TGCGCCAGCAGCTTGGAGCGGGGGGACACCGGGGAGCTGTTTTTT